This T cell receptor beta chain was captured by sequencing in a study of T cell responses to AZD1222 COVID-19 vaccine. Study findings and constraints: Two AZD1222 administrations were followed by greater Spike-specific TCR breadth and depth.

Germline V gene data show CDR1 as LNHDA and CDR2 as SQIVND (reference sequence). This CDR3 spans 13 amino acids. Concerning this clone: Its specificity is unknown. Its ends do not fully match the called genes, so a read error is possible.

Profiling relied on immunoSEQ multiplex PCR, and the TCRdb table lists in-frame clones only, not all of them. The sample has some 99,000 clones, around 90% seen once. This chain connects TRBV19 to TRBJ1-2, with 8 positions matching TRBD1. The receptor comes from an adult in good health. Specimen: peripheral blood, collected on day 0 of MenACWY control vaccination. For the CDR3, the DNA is TGTGCCAGTAGTACCGGACAGGGTTCTCCCGCCAGCTTC. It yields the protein CASSTGQGSPASF.